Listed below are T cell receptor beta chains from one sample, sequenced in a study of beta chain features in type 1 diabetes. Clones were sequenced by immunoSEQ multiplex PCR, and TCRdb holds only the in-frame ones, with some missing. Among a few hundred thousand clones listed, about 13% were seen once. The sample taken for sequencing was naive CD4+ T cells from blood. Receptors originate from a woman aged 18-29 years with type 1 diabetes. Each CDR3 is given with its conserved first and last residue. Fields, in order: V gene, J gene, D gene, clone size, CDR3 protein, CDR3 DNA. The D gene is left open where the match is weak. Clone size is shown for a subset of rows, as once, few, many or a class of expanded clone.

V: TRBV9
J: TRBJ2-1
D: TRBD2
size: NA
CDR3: CASSVSGSGGNEQFF
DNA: TGTGCCAGCAGCGTTAGCGGGAGTGGGGGCAATGAGCAGTTCTTC

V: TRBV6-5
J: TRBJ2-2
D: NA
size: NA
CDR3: CASTRPATGELFF
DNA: TGTGCCAGCACCAGGCCGGCAACCGGGGAGCTGTTTTTT

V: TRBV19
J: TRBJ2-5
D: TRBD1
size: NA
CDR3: CASSTWTGQETQYF
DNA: TGTGCCAGTAGTACGTGGACAGGCCAAGAGACCCAGTACTTC

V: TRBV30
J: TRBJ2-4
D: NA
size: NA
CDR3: CAWSVGDIQYF
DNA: TGTGCCTGGAGTGTAGGGGACATTCAGTACTTC

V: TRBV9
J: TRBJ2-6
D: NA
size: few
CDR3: CASSVRSSGANVLTF
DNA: TGTGCCAGCAGCGTCAGAAGCTCTGGGGCCAACGTCCTGACTTTC

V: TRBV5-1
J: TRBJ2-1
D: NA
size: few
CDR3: CASSLDVAPSSYNEQFF
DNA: TGCGCCAGCAGCTTGGATGTAGCGCCGAGCTCCTACAATGAGCAGTTCTTC

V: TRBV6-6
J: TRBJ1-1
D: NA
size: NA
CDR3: CASRGASLNTEAFF
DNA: TGTGCCAGCAGGGGGGCCAGTCTGAACACTGAAGCTTTCTTT

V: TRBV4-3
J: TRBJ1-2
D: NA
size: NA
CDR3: CASSQILGVYGYTF
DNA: TGCGCCAGCAGCCAGATTCTAGGAGTCTATGGCTACACCTTC

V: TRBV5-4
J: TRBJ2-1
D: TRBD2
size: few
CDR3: CASSPFGTSYNEQFF
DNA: TGTGCCAGCAGCCCATTTGGGACTAGCTACAATGAGCAGTTCTTC

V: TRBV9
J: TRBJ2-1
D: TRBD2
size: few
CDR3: CASSSIRGLAYNEQFF
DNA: TGTGCCAGCAGCTCGATAAGGGGACTAGCGTACAATGAGCAGTTCTTC

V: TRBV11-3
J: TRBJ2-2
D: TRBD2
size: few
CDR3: CASSWLAGDTGELFF
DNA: TGTGCCAGCAGCTGGTTAGCGGGAGACACCGGGGAGCTGTTTTTT

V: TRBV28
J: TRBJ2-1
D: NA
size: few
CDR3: CASSPDGETYNEQFF
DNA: TGTGCCAGCAGCCCGGACGGGGAAACCTACAATGAGCAGTTCTTC

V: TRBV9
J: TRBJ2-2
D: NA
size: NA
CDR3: CASSVGSGGRANTGELFF
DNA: TGTGCCAGCAGCGTAGGATCTGGGGGCAGGGCGAACACCGGGGAGCTGTTTTTT

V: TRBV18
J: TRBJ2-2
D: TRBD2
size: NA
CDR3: CASSPPGLSVWELFF
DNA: TGTGCCAGCTCACCTCCGGGACTAAGTGTCTGGGAGCTGTTTTTT